Shown below are 17 T cell receptor beta chains from a single sample sequenced in a study of blood T cell repertoires in COVID-19. Sequencing used immunoSEQ multiplex PCR; TCRdb keeps in-frame clones, though not all of them. Of around 200,000 clones in the sample, 85% to 90% were seen once. What was sequenced was PBMCs or T cells enriched from blood (not recorded which). The receptors shown here come from a man aged 35-49 years who had recovered from COVID-19.

The genes are TRBV28 and TRBJ1-5; 8 positions match TRBD1. The CDR3 length is 13 residues. Germline V gives CDR1 MDHEN, CDR2 SYDVKM. V lost 6 bases and J lost 3; bases outside the gene matches: 1. In DNA form, the CDR3 reads TGTGCCAGCAGGGGACAGGTCAATCAGCCCCAGCATTTT. It specifies CASRGQVNQPQHF.

The chain employs TRBV19 and TRBJ1-4; D remains unclear. CDR3 length: 13 amino acids. With 5 bases removed from V and 7 bases from J, the gap between germline ends came to 11 bases. Germline V lookup: CDR1 LNHDA, CDR2 SQIVND (reference sequence). The CDR3 DNA reads TGTGCCAGTAGTCCAGGTTTGGGTGAAAAACTGTTTTTT. Its protein product is CASSPGLGEKLFF.

J is TRBJ1-3 and V is TRBV14; perhaps TRBD1 as D (6 bases). CDR1 is SGHDN, CDR2 FVKESK, per germline. Trimming cost V 3 bases and J 0 bases, with 18 bases left between them. This CDR3 is built from 18 residues. CDR3 DNA sequence: TGTGCCAGCAGCCATGAGGACAGTCGGAGATTCTCTGGAAACACCATATATTTT. This translates into CASSHEDSRRFSGNTIYF.

As for this clone: A single base separates this from a much larger clone, so it may be a read error. Other DNA sequences in the sample encode the same CDR3. This chain joins TRBV6-5 and TRBJ1-1; D call uncertain. Germline V lookup: CDR1 MNHEY, CDR2 SVGAGI. The CDR3 loop spans 13 amino acids. V shed 2 bases and J shed 3 bases, with 7 bases lying between them. In DNA, the CDR3 is TGTGCCAGCAGTTACGGGCAGCACACTGAAGCTTTCTTT. Its protein is CASSYGQHTEAFF.

This chain connects TRBV28 to TRBJ2-5; 10 nucleotides match TRBD2. Per germline, CDR1 MDHEN and CDR2 SYDVKM. After removal of 2 bases from V and 0 bases from J, the junction contained 6 bases not matched to a gene. The CDR3 runs 17 residues. Here the CDR3 reads CASSLAGLADYQETQYF. The CDR3 DNA is TGTGCCAGCAGTTTAGCCGGACTAGCGGATTACCAAGAGACCCAGTACTTC.

This chain links TRBV2 with TRBJ1-4; 8 bases map to TRBD1. This CDR3 spans 14 amino acids. V was pared by 6 bases and J by 7 bases, with 7 bases of the junction left unmatched. Germline V gene data show CDR1 as SNHLY and CDR2 as FYNNEI. The chain's CDR3 is CASRSPGGGEKLFF. The DNA of the CDR3 is TGTGCCAGCAGGAGTCCAGGGGGCGGTGAAAAACTGTTTTTT.

This chain uses TRBV5-6 with TRBJ2-5; TRBD1 matches at 8 bases. Germline loops: CDR1 SGHDT, CDR2 YYEEEE. This CDR3 region has 12 residues. V lost 5 bases, J lost 7 bases, and 4 bases stayed unmatched. The CDR3 DNA reads as TGTGCCAGCAGTAAGACAGGGGCGACCCAGTACTTC. Translating it yields CASSKTGATQYF.

V usage is TRBV28 and J usage is TRBJ2-7, with a possible D match to TRBD2 (6 bases). The CDR3 length is 13 residues. Trimming pared 2 bases from V and 5 bases from J, leaving 10 bases between. Germline loops: CDR1 MDHEN, CDR2 SYDVKM. CDR3 bases: TGTGCCAGCAGTTTAGGTCTAGCGAACGAGCAGTACTTC. Its translation is CASSLGLANEQYF.

This clone was seen a single time. J is TRBJ1-4 and V is TRBV9; TRBD1 might be the D (5 bases). Between the trimmed V and J ends, which lost 6 bases and 7 bases, there was a span of 13 bases. CDR1 and CDR2 (germline): SGDLS, YYNGEE. The CDR3 contains 13 residues. CDR3: CASTGRDGEKLFF. The CDR3, as DNA: TGTGCCAGCACGGGCAGGGATGGTGAAAAACTGTTTTTT.

The chain combines TRBV15 with TRBJ1-4; D is ambiguous. Trimming took 0 bases from V and 8 from J, leaving 19 bases between them. Per the germline V gene, CDR1 is LNHNV and CDR2 is YYDKDF (reference sequence). This CDR3 has 17 residues. DNA of the CDR3: TGTGCCACCAGCAGAGAGGGGAGGGCGGCGGGAAGCGAAAAACTGTTTTTT. It encodes CATSREGRAAGSEKLFF.

The gene calls are TRBV7-9 and TRBJ2-5; D might be TRBD1 (5 bases). Germline CDR1 SEHNR, CDR2 FQNEAQ (reference sequence). The CDR3 length is 15 residues. V shed 2 bases and J shed 5 bases, with 15 bases lying between them. CDR3 in DNA: TGTGCCAGCAGCTTAAGTGGGGCCCTACACGAGACCCAGTACTTC. This gives the protein CASSLSGALHETQYF.

This sequence joins TRBV2 and TRBJ1-2, with 9 bases that match TRBD1. J lost 8 bases, V lost 7 bases, and 5 bases had no gene match. Per the germline V gene, CDR1 is SNHLY and CDR2 is FYNNEI. The CDR3 covers 12 residues. The CDR3 region is CASNDRGRGYTF. In DNA, the CDR3 is TGTGCCAGCAATGACAGGGGGAGAGGCTACACCTTC. Full variable domain (outside the CDR3, taken from reference TRBV2 and TRBJ1-2): EPEVTQTPSHQVTQMGQEVILRCVPISNHLYFYWYRQILGQKVEFLVSFYNNEISEKSEIFDDQFSVERPDGSNFTLKIRSTKLEDSAMYFCASNDRGRGYTFGSGTRLTVV.

The chain combines TRBV9 with TRBJ2-5; 9 bases match TRBD1. V trimming: 4 bases; J trimming: 3 bases; junction bases outside the gene matches: 10. Per the germline V gene, CDR1 is SGDLS and CDR2 is YYNGEE. CDR3 length equals 16 residues. The CDR3 sequence: CASSTRPGTGKETQYF. The DNA for the CDR3 is TGTGCCAGCAGCACACGGCCCGGGACAGGGAAAGAGACCCAGTACTTC.

V is TRBV19 and J is TRBJ2-5; D uncertain. This CDR3 region has 12 residues. Germline V gene sequence: CDR1 LNHDA, CDR2 SQIVND (reference sequence). V lost 3 bases and J 4 bases, leaving 6 bases between the germline ends. For the CDR3, the DNA is TGTGCCAGTAGTATGGCACGAGAGACCCAGTACTTC. Protein: CASSMARETQYF.

The J gene is TRBJ1-1, the V gene TRBV10-1; 8 bases agree with TRBD1. Germline V gene sequence: CDR1 WNHNN, CDR2 SYGVQD (reference sequence). Unmatched junction bases numbered 11, after V lost 0 bases and J lost 5 bases. The CDR3 sequence is 17 residues long. The CDR3 region is CASSESTTGQGETEAFF. CDR3 coding DNA: TGCGCCAGCAGTGAGTCGACGACTGGACAGGGCGAGACTGAAGCTTTCTTT.

V and J are TRBV7-9 and TRBJ2-1, with D possibly TRBD2 on 9 matching bases. This CDR3 is built from 17 residues. The V gene lost 5 bases and the J gene lost 4 bases, with 21 bases spanning the gap. Germline V gives CDR1 SEHNR, CDR2 FQNEAQ (reference sequence). The DNA for the CDR3 is TGTGCCAGCAGCCCATCAGGGGGCGGGGGGGTATACAATGAGCAGTTCTTC. Encoded protein: CASSPSGGGGVYNEQFF. The full variable domain, with the rest looked up from reference TRBV7-9 and TRBJ2-1, is DTGVSQNPRHKITKRGQNVTFRCDPISEHNRLYWYRQTLGQGPEFLTYFQNEAQLEKSRLLSDRFSAERPKGSFSTLEIQRTEQGDSAMYLCASSPSGGGGVYNEQFFGPGTRLTVL.

The rearrangement links TRBV27 to TRBJ2-2; weak D call: TRBD1 (6 bases). The CDR3 contains 13 residues. V dropped 5 bases and J dropped 10 bases, with 14 bases sitting between them. Per the germline V gene, CDR1 is MNHEY and CDR2 is SMNVEV (reference sequence). For the CDR3, the DNA is TGTGCCAGCAGTACCCTGACAGGACTGGAGCTGTTTTTT. This codes for CASSTLTGLELFF.